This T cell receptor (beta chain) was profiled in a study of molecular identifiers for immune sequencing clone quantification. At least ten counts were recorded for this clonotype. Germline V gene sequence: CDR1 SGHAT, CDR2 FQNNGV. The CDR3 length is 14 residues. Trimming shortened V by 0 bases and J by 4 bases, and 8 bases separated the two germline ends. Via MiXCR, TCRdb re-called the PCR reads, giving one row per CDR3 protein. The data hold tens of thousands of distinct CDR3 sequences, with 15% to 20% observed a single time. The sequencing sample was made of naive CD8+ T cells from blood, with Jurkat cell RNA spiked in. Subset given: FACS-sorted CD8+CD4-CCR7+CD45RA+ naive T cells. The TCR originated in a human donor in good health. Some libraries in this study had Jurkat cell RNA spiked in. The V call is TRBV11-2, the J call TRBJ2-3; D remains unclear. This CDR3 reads CASSLELGPDTQYF. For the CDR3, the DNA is TGTGCCAGCAGCTTAGAATTGGGCCCAGATACGCAGTATTTT.